The next 27 T cell receptor beta chains were all read from a single sample in a study of early T cells in non-severe SARS-CoV-2 infection. TCRdb re-called the 5' RACE reads with MiXCR, one entry per CDR3 protein. The sample records 35,000 or so distinct CDR3 sequences, 5% being singletons. Sequenced material: whole blood. The source of these receptors is an adult who was a healthcare worker with PCR-confirmed SARS-CoV-2 infection or an uninfected control (not recorded which).

This clonotype showed up many times. The chain combines TRBV2 with TRBJ2-1; 7 bases are shared with TRBD1. The CDR3 length is 15 residues. The V segment lost 9 bases and the J segment 3 bases; nucleotides outside the gene matches: 11. The germline CDR1 and CDR2 sequences are SNHLY and FYNNEI. The CDR3 nucleotides are TGTGCCAGTACCTGGACAGGCGGAAGCTACAATGAGCAGTTCTTC. Amino acids: CASTWTGGSYNEQFF.

This clonotype was observed at least ten times. The chain is built from TRBV29-1 and TRBJ2-3, with a weak D call TRBD2 (6 bases). The V end was cut by 5 bases, the J end by 6 bases, with 15 bases between. CDR1 and CDR2 (germline): SQVTM, ANQGSEA. The CDR3 sequence is 13 residues long. The DNA for the CDR3 is TGCAGCGTTCCCGGGGGTGGATCGGATACGCAGTATTTT. Protein: CSVPGGGSDTQYF.

This clonotype was counted at least ten times. V gene TRBV21-1 combines with J gene TRBJ2-1; TRBD2 is the table's D call, not checked against the DNA. TRBV21-1 is labeled a pseudogene. This CDR3 is 15 amino acids long. The chain's CDR3 is CASSNSGGPGGEQFF. The DNA for the CDR3 is TGTGCCAGCAGCAACAGCGGGGGGCCTGGAGGTGAGCAGTTCTTC.

This clonotype was seen ten or more times. V gene TRBV12-3 or TRBV12-4 combines with J gene TRBJ2-1; D remains ambiguous. The V end lost 2 bases, the J end lost 0 bases, and 8 bases lay between the germline ends. The length of the CDR3 is 15 residues. CDR3 sequence reads: CASSLRTLSYNEQFF. In DNA form, the CDR3 reads TGTGCCAGCAGTTTACGGACCCTCTCCTACAATGAGCAGTTCTTC.

This clonotype was observed many times. The genes are TRBV3-1 and TRBJ2-3; D call uncertain. CDR1 LGHDT and CDR2 YNNKEL come from the germline V gene (reference sequence). The ends were cut back, 1 base at V and 3 bases at J, with 11 bases in the middle. This CDR3 comprises 15 residues. The CDR3 nucleotides are TGTGCCAGCAGCCAAGTCGGCCAAGAGACAGATACGCAGTATTTT. Protein product: CASSQVGQETDTQYF.

This clonotype was observed a handful of times. A much larger clone differs from this one at a single base, so this may be a read error. The chain has TRBV7-2 and TRBJ2-5, with a tentative D call TRBD2 (6 bases). The germline V gene encodes CDR1 SGHTA and CDR2 FQGNSA. V lost 2 bases and J lost 1, with 8 bases in between. The CDR3 is 14 residues long. The CDR3 spells CASSLMGGQETQYF. In nucleotides, the CDR3 is TGTGCCAGCAGCTTAATGGGGGGCCAAGAGACCCAGTACTTC.

Ten or more counts support this clonotype. The J gene is TRBJ1-1, the V gene TRBV7-6; D is unclear. Germline CDR1 reads SGHVS; CDR2 reads FNYEAQ. This CDR3 is built from 13 residues. V lost 5 bases, J lost 5 bases, and 12 bases lay in between. The CDR3 DNA sequence: TGTGCCAGCAGCAAAATCAGCGAGACTGAAGCTTTCTTT. Its protein product is CASSKISETEAFF.

The V and J genes are TRBV12-3 or TRBV12-4 and TRBJ1-1; 7 nucleotides agree with TRBD1. This CDR3 spans 13 amino acids. J lost 4 bases, V lost 6 bases, and 5 bases had no gene match. The CDR3 loop reads CASRLGTATEAFF. DNA of the CDR3: TGTGCCAGCAGGCTAGGGACAGCCACTGAAGCTTTCTTT.

The DNA for the CDR3 is TGTGCCAGCAGCCCAGGGTGGCGCCCTATTGGCTACACCTTC. Protein: CASSPGWRPIGYTF. The chain joins TRBV28 to TRBJ1-2, with D possibly TRBD1 on 5 matching bases. In germline, CDR1 is MDHEN, CDR2 SYDVKM. V lost 6 bases, J lost 7 bases, and 18 bases lay in between. The CDR3 is 14 amino acids.

This clonotype was detected ten times or more. J is TRBJ2-7 and V is TRBV7-9; D unclear. CDR1 is SEHNR and CDR2 is FQNEAQ in the germline V gene (reference sequence). V lost 7 bases to trimming and J lost 4 bases, with 17 bases between them. CDR3 length: 14 amino acids. The CDR3 nucleotides are TGTGCCAGCATGCCCGGAACAGTACTGTACGAGCAGTACTTC. Protein: CASMPGTVLYEQYF.

This clonotype was detected only a few times. The chain combines TRBV28 with TRBJ2-2; D is undetermined. V was shortened by 2 bases and J by 5 bases, with 9 bases between the two germline ends. The CDR3 totals 14 residues. The V gene's germline CDR1 is MDHEN and CDR2 SYDVKM. CDR3 protein: CASSLGIRTGELFF. CDR3 DNA sequence: TGTGCCAGCAGTTTAGGGATTAGGACCGGGGAGCTGTTTTTT.

The genes are TRBV29-1 and TRBJ2-7, with D possibly being TRBD1 (6 bases). The CDR3 runs 13 residues. Germline CDR1 is SQVTM and CDR2 is ANQGSEA. V was pared by 7 bases and J by 4 bases, with 17 bases between. CDR3 DNA sequence: TGCAGCGCCACAGGACAGACCTCTTACGAGCAGTACTTC. Its protein product is CSATGQTSYEQYF.

This clonotype has only a few counts. The gene calls are TRBV20-1 and TRBJ2-3; D is ambiguous. Germline-derived CDR1 and CDR2 are DFQATT and SNEGSKA (reference sequence). V was clipped by 1 base and J by 0 bases, with 5 bases between them. The CDR3 is 13 residues long. DNA for the CDR3: TGCAGTGCTAGAGTTCCGAGCACAGATACGCAGTATTTT. Amino acid sequence: CSARVPSTDTQYF.

There are many counts of this clonotype. The rearrangement links TRBV6-2 or TRBV6-3 to TRBJ1-1; D gene uncertain. This CDR3 spans 12 amino acids. V dropped 5 bases and J dropped 6 bases, with 10 bases sitting between them. Germline values: CDR1 MNHEY, CDR2 SVGEGT. CDR3 in amino acids: CASSEGIAEAFF. CDR3 DNA: TGTGCCAGCAGTGAAGGGATCGCTGAAGCTTTCTTT.

The table lists this clonotype with many counts. The genes are TRBV5-6 and TRBJ2-7; D might be TRBD1 (5 bases). With 0 bases removed from V and 4 bases from J, the gap between germline ends came to 14 bases. Per germline, CDR1 SGHDT and CDR2 YYEEEE. The CDR3 is made up of 15 amino acids. The DNA for the CDR3 is TGTGCCAGCAGCTTGGGGGGCCAGCTGAATTACGAGCAGTACTTC. Residues: CASSLGGQLNYEQYF.

This clonotype was detected a few times. This CDR3 is CASSLISGNTDTQYF. CDR3 sequence (DNA): TGTGCCAGCAGCTTAATTTCAGGGAACACAGATACGCAGTATTTT. This sequence joins TRBV7-9 and TRBJ2-3; D perhaps matches TRBD1 (5 bases). V shed 2 bases and J shed 2 bases, with 11 bases lying between them. This CDR3 is 15 amino acids long. Germline V gene lookup returns CDR1 SEHNR and CDR2 FQNEAQ (reference sequence).

This clonotype was recorded many times. J is TRBJ1-4 and V is TRBV5-1, with 11 bases that match TRBD1. CDR1 and CDR2 from the germline V gene are SGHRS and YFSETQ. The CDR3 runs to 17 residues. V gave up 0 bases and J gave up 6 bases; unmatched junction bases: 7. CDR3 amino acids: CASSLEGTGGIYEKLFF. As DNA, the CDR3 is TGCGCCAGCAGCTTGGAGGGGACAGGGGGAATCTATGAAAAACTGTTTTTT.

This clonotype was detected a few times. V is TRBV5-1 and J is TRBJ2-7; a possible D gene is TRBD1 (7 bases). Germline assignment: CDR1 SGHRS and CDR2 YFSETQ. This CDR3 has 14 residues. The V end was cut by 2 bases, the J end by 3 bases, with 12 bases between. The CDR3 is CASSFAGQNYEQYF. The CDR3 DNA follows: TGCGCCAGCAGCTTCGCGGGACAGAACTACGAGCAGTACTTC.

This clonotype was seen a handful of times. The rearrangement links TRBV9 to TRBJ2-4; D gene unclear. The CDR3 loop spans 14 amino acids. V was cut by 0 bases and J by 4 bases, with 8 bases left in between. Germline V gene sequence: CDR1 SGDLS, CDR2 YYNGEE. In DNA form, the CDR3 reads TGTGCCAGCAGCGTAGGGCCAAAAAAAAACATTCAGTACTTC. It encodes CASSVGPKKNIQYF. Together with reference TRBV9 and TRBJ2-4, the CDR3 gives the full variable domain: DSGVTQTPKHLITATGQRVTLRCSPRSGDLSVYWYQQSLDQGLQFLIQYYNGEERAKGNILERFSAQQFPDLHSELNLSSLELGDSALYFCASSVGPKKNIQYFGAGTRLSVL.

V is TRBV20-1 and J is TRBJ1-4; 8 bases line up with TRBD1. The CDR3 totals 15 residues. Germline V gene lookup returns CDR1 DFQATT and CDR2 SNEGSKA (reference sequence). The J segment lost 7 bases and the V segment lost 3 bases, leaving 10 bases of the junction unmatched. CDR3: CSASDHGQGVEKLFF. CDR3 DNA: TGCAGTGCTAGCGATCACGGACAGGGAGTTGAAAAACTGTTTTTT.

The gene calls are TRBV5-1 and TRBJ2-6, with D hard to call. CDR1 SGHRS and CDR2 YFSETQ come from the germline V gene. Trimming cost V 0 bases and J 0 bases, with 13 bases left between them. The CDR3 covers 18 residues. CDR3 residues: CASSLGSSGNSGANVLTF. DNA of the CDR3: TGCGCCAGCAGCTTGGGTTCGTCAGGAAACTCTGGGGCCAACGTCCTGACTTTC.

This clonotype was recorded many times. This chain joins TRBV7-9 and TRBJ1-4; 7 bases are a match to TRBD1. This CDR3 is 15 amino acids long. The J segment lost 7 bases and the V segment lost 5 bases, leaving 10 bases of the junction unmatched. Germline CDR1 and CDR2: SEHNR and FQNEAQ (reference sequence). The CDR3 nucleotides read TGTGCCAGCAGCCCCCACAGGGGAGGAATTGAAAAACTGTTTTTT. Translated, it gives CASSPHRGGIEKLFF.

Many counts were recorded for this clonotype. CDR3 in amino acids: CNWTGPRTDTQYF. Here the CDR3 DNA reads TGCAACTGGACAGGCCCCCGCACAGATACGCAGTATTTT. This chain connects TRBV29-1 to TRBJ2-3; TRBD1 matches at 7 bases. The CDR3 covers 13 residues. Germline-derived CDR1 and CDR2 are SQVTM and ANQGSEA.

This chain joins TRBV6-1 and TRBJ1-4; 7 nucleotides line up with TRBD1. CDR1 and CDR2 from the germline V gene are MNHNS and SASEGT. The CDR3 loop spans 14 amino acids. The V gene end was trimmed by 2 bases and the J gene end by 8 bases; junction bases not matched to a gene: 5. CDR3 protein: CASSESQGREKLFF. The CDR3 DNA follows: TGTGCCAGCAGTGAATCACAGGGGAGAGAAAAACTGTTTTTT.

This clonotype was detected only a few times. The chain is built from TRBV29-1 and TRBJ2-7, with TRBD1 matching 8 bases. After removal of 6 bases from V and 1 base from J, the junction contained 11 bases not matched to a gene. This CDR3 is 15 amino acids long. Germline-derived CDR1 and CDR2 are SQVTM and ANQGSEA. The CDR3 DNA is TGCAGCGTCGCACGGGGGACAGGTGGATCCTACGAGCAGTACTTC. This sequence encodes CSVARGTGGSYEQYF.

J is TRBJ2-5 and V is TRBV6-2 or TRBV6-3; no definite D call. The CDR3 length is 11 residues. Deletions cut 6 bases from V and 4 bases from J, with 6 bases between. Germline V gene lookup returns CDR1 MNHEY and CDR2 SVGEGT. CDR3 residues: CASRMGETQYF. The CDR3 nucleotides read TGTGCCAGCAGAATGGGAGAGACCCAGTACTTC.

This clonotype was observed many times. The CDR3 loop reads CASSLDQETQYF. The CDR3 bases are TGTGCCAGCTCCCTTGACCAAGAGACCCAGTACTTC. The chain employs TRBV18 and TRBJ2-5; D remains unclear. V was pared by 6 bases and J by 0 bases, with 5 bases between. The CDR3 runs 12 residues. From germline, CDR1 is KGHSH and CDR2 LQKENI. Looking up the rest from reference TRBV18 and TRBJ2-5 gives the full variable domain: NAGVMQNPRHLVRRRGQEARLRCSPMKGHSHVYWYRQLPEEGLKFMVYLQKENIIDESGMPKERFSAEFPKEGPSILRIQQVVRGDSAAYFCASSLDQETQYFGPGTRLLVL.